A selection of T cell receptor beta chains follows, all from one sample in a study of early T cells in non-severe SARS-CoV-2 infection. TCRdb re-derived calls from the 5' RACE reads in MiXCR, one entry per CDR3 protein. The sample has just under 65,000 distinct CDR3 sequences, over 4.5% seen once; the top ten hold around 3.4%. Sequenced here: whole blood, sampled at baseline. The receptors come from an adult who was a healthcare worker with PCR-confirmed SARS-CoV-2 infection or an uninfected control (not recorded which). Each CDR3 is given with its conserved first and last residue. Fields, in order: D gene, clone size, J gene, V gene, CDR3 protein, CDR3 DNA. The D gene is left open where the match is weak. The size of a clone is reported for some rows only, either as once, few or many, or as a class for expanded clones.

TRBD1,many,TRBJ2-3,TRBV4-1,CASSHGTGVTSTDTQYF,TGCGCCAGCAGCCACGGAACAGGGGTGACTAGCACAGATACGCAGTATTTT
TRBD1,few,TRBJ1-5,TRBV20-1,CSAREGTGRHQPQHF,TGCAGTGCTAGAGAGGGGACAGGGAGGCATCAGCCCCAGCATTTT
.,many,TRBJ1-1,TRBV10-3,CAIRTTAGRNTEAFF,TGTGCCATCCGAACCACGGCGGGGCGGAACACTGAAGCTTTCTTT
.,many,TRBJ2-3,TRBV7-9,CASSLEDGGSTDTQYF,TGTGCCAGCAGCTTAGAAGACGGTGGTAGCACAGATACGCAGTATTTT
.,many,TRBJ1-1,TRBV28,CASSFGRVGLNTEAFF,TGTGCCAGCAGTTTTGGCAGGGTAGGGTTGAACACTGAAGCTTTCTTT
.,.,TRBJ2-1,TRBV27,CASSLFGNNEQFF,TGTGCCAGCAGTTTATTCGGGAACAATGAGCAGTTCTTC
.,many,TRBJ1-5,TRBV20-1,CSASIRANQPQHF,TGCAGTGCTAGCATCAGGGCAAACCAGCCCCAGCATTTT
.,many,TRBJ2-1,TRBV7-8,CASSLTGYEQFF,TGTGCCAGCAGCTTAACAGGGTATGAGCAGTTCTTC
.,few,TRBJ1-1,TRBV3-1,CASSQVPGAGTEAFF,TGTGCCAGCAGCCAAGTACCGGGCGCGGGTACTGAAGCTTTCTTT
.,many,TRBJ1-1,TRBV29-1,CSVEGPSQTEAFF,TGCAGCGTTGAAGGACCCTCCCAGACTGAAGCTTTCTTT
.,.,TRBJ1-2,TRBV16,CASSRQTGGFNYGLANGYTF,TGTGCCAGCAGCCGGCAAACAGGTGGTTTTAACTATGGCTTGGCCAATGGCTACACCTTC
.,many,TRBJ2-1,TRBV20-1,CSAQGVNEQFF,TGCAGTGCCCAGGGAGTCAATGAGCAGTTCTTC
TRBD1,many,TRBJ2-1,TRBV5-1,CASSVQGGSFNEQFF,TGCGCCAGCAGCGTACAAGGGGGCTCGTTCAATGAGCAGTTCTTC
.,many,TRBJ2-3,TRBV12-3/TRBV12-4,CASSLVGRHGPPDTQYF,TGTGCCAGCAGTTTAGTGGGGCGGCACGGGCCGCCAGATACGCAGTATTTT
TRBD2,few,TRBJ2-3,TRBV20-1,CSARSASGRAHSYTQYF,TGCAGTGCTAGATCGGCTAGCGGGAGGGCCCACTCCTATACGCAGTATTTT
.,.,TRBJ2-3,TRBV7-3,CASSTLPGRRIDTQYF,TGTGCCAGCAGCACCCTGCCGGGACGCCGTATAGATACGCAGTATTTT
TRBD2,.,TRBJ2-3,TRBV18,CASSPRTSGSPDTQYF,TGTGCCAGCTCACCGCGGACTAGCGGGAGCCCAGATACGCAGTATTTT
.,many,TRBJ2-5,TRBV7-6,CASGVGETQYF,TGTGCCAGCGGAGTAGGAGAGACCCAGTACTTC
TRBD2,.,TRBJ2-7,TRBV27,CASSITSGTSGYEQYF,TGTGCCAGCAGTATAACCTCAGGGACTAGCGGGTACGAGCAGTACTTC
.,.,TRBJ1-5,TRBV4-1,CASSQDSRGDQPQHF,TGCGCCAGCAGCCAAGATTCTAGGGGAGATCAGCCCCAGCATTTT
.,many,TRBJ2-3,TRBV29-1,CSGLGSGSTDTQYF,TGCAGCGGGCTAGGGAGCGGGAGCACAGATACGCAGTATTTT
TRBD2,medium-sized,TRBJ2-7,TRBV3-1,CAHNPGGNYEQYF,TGTGCCCATAACCCGGGGGGAAACTACGAGCAGTACTTC
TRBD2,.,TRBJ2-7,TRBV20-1,CSASIGGRNYEQYF,TGCAGTGCTAGTATCGGCGGGAGGAACTACGAGCAGTACTTC
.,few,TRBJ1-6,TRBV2,CASRRQAAGSPLHF,TGTGCCAGCAGGAGACAGGCAGCAGGTTCACCCCTCCACTTT
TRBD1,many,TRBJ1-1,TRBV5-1,CASSLGTGAEAFF,TGCGCCAGCAGCTTGGGTACAGGGGCTGAAGCTTTCTTT
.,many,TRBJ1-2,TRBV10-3,CAITPDSGYGYTF,TGTGCCATCACCCCGGACAGCGGCTATGGCTACACCTTC
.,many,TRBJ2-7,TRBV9,CASSGRDRYEQYF,TGTGCCAGCAGCGGCCGGGACCGTTACGAGCAGTACTTC
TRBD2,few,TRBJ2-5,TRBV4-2,CASSQGSGRGGETQYF,TGTGCCAGCAGCCAAGGAAGCGGGAGGGGAGGAGAGACCCAGTACTTC
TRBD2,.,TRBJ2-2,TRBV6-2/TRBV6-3,CASTNSGSRTGELFF,TGTGCCAGCACCAATAGCGGGAGTCGTACCGGGGAGCTGTTTTTT
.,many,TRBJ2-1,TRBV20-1,CSASYNEQFF,TGCAGTGCTAGCTACAATGAGCAGTTCTTC
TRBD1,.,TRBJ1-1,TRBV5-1,CASSPSQGGTEAFF,TGCGCCAGCAGCCCTAGTCAGGGGGGTACTGAAGCTTTCTTT
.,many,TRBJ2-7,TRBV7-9,CASSSMGPVSYEQYF,TGTGCCAGCAGCTCCATGGGGCCCGTCTCCTACGAGCAGTACTTC